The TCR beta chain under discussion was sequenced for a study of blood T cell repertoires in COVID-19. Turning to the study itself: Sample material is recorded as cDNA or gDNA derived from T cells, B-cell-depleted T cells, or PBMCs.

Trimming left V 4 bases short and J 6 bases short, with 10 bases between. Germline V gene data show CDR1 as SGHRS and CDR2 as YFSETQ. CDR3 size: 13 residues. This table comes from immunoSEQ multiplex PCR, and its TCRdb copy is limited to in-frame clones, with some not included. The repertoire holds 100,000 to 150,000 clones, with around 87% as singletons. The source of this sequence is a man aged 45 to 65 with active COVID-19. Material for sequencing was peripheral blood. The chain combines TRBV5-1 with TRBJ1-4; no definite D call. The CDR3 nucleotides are TGCGCCAGCAGCACGGTGTCGGATGAAAAACTGTTTTTT. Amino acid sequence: CASSTVSDEKLFF.